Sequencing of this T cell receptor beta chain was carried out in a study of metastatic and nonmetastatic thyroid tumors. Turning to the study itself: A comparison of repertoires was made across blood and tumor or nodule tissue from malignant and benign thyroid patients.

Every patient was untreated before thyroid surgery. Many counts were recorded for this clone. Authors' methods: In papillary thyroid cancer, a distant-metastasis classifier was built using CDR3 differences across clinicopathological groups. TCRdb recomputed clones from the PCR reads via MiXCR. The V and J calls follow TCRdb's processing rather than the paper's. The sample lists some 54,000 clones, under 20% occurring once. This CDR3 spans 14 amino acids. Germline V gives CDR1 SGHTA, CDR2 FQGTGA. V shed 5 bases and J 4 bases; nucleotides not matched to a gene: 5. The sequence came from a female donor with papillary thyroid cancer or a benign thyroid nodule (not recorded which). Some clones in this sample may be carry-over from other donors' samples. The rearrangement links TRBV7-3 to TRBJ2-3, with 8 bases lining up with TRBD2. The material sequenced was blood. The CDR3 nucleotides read TGTGCCAGCAGCCCACAAGCGGGAGCAGATACGCAGTATTTT. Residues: CASSPQAGADTQYF.